The 26 T cell receptor beta chains presented below share a single source sample, sequenced in a study of T cell repertoires in ileal Crohn's disease. Generated by immunoSEQ multiplex PCR, the TCRdb table keeps only in-frame clones and is missing some. This table holds about 11,000 clones, 87% found once. Time point here: inflamed ileum from the surgical specimen. The sequencing input was ileal tissue. The receptors were gathered from an adult with Crohn's disease.

J is TRBJ1-3 and V is TRBV11-2, with a possible D match to TRBD1 (5 bases). Germline lookup yields CDR1 SGHAT and CDR2 FQNNGV. This CDR3 is built from 15 residues. Deletions cut 6 bases from V and 0 bases from J, with 12 bases between. The CDR3 DNA sequence: TGTGCCAGCAGGGACTCCGGGACCTCTGGAAACACCATATATTTT. Amino acids: CASRDSGTSGNTIYF.

This clone was seen once. The sample holds other DNA sequences that translate to the same CDR3. The chain combines TRBV7-9 with TRBJ2-5; no firm D call. The CDR3 runs to 14 residues. CDR1 SEHNR and CDR2 FQNEAQ come from the germline V gene (reference sequence). V dropped 1 base and J dropped 3 bases, with 9 bases sitting between them. The CDR3 region has the DNA TGTGCCAGCAGCTTAGTAGGCCGGGAAGAGACCCAGTACTTC. Protein: CASSLVGREETQYF.

The chain links TRBV6-1 to TRBJ1-1, with D tentatively TRBD1 (5 bases). This CDR3 has 17 residues. Trimming took 3 bases from V and 3 from J, leaving 20 bases between them. CDR1 is MNHNS and CDR2 is SASEGT in the germline V gene. Written as DNA, the CDR3 is TGTGCCAGCAGTGATGGCGGGGAGTTTTCGGGGGACACTGAAGCTTTCTTT. Its protein is CASSDGGEFSGDTEAFF.

The CDR3 sequence: CASSYPGGGSATEAFF. As DNA, the CDR3 is TGTGCCAGCAGTTACCCAGGGGGGGGCTCGGCCACTGAAGCTTTCTTT. V and J are TRBV6-6 and TRBJ1-1; 7 bases fit TRBD1. With 2 bases clipped from V and 4 bases from J, the junction kept 10 bases outside the gene matches. Germline-derived CDR1 and CDR2 are MNHNY and SVGAGI (reference sequence). CDR3 length: 16 amino acids.

This clone occurred once. The J gene is TRBJ1-2, the V gene TRBV28; the D gene is possibly TRBD1 (5 bases). V lost 6 bases and J lost 1, with 15 bases in between. CDR3 length equals 15 residues. CDR1 is MDHEN, CDR2 SYDVKM, per germline. The CDR3: CASSRGGSGNYGYTF. The CDR3 DNA is TGTGCCAGCAGCCGCGGGGGGAGCGGTAACTATGGCTACACCTTC.

This chain uses TRBV11-2 with TRBJ2-4, with 8 bases fitting TRBD2. CDR1 SGHAT and CDR2 FQNNGV come from the germline V gene. The CDR3 loop spans 14 amino acids. V lost 5 bases and J lost 8; bases outside the gene matches: 8. Here the CDR3 reads CASSPGLETYIQYF. Here the CDR3 DNA reads TGTGCCAGCAGCCCGGGACTAGAAACATACATTCAGTACTTC.

The V call is TRBV5-1, the J call TRBJ1-1; no reliable D call. CDR1 and CDR2 (germline): SGHRS, YFSETQ. The CDR3 totals 12 residues. The V end lost 4 bases, the J end lost 1 base, and 5 bases lay between the germline ends. CDR3 loop: CASSPGNTEAFF. The DNA for the CDR3 is TGCGCCAGCAGCCCAGGGAACACTGAAGCTTTCTTT.

The chain is built from TRBV5-1 and TRBJ1-1; 7 positions match TRBD1. J lost 3 bases, V lost 4 bases, and 9 bases had no gene match. The CDR3 has 15 residues. CDR1 and CDR2 (germline): SGHRS, YFSETQ. The CDR3 DNA sequence: TGCGCCAGCAGCCGACAAGGGGGCTGGGACACTGAAGCTTTCTTT. Protein sequence: CASSRQGGWDTEAFF.

This clone was seen once. This sequence joins TRBV5-1 and TRBJ2-1; a weak D match, TRBD1 (6 bases). V was cut by 0 bases and J by 10 bases, with 14 bases left in between. In germline, CDR1 is SGHRS, CDR2 YFSETQ. The CDR3 loop spans 14 amino acids. The CDR3 DNA sequence: TGCGCCAGCAGCTTGGAAGACAGGCTTCGAGAGCAGTTCTTC. Protein product: CASSLEDRLREQFF.

J is TRBJ1-6 and V is TRBV7-9, with a possible D match to TRBD1 (5 bases). Germline V lookup: CDR1 SEHNR, CDR2 FQNEAQ (reference sequence). The CDR3 totals 14 residues. The V end lost 2 bases, the J end lost 9 bases, and 11 bases lay between the germline ends. This CDR3 is CASSLLVDSSPLHF. The CDR3 DNA is TGTGCCAGCAGCTTACTGGTAGACAGTTCACCCCTCCACTTT.

This clone was picked up one time. J is TRBJ2-1 and V is TRBV20-1; D tentatively reads TRBD1 or TRBD2 (5 bases each). Germline V gene sequence: CDR1 DFQATT, CDR2 SNEGSKA (reference sequence). Trimming removed 4 bases from V and 11 bases from J, with 12 bases in between. This CDR3 has 11 amino acids. The CDR3 here is CSAIGWGKQFF. The DNA of the CDR3 is TGCAGTGCTATAGGGTGGGGGAAGCAGTTCTTC.

The chain joins TRBV6-6 to TRBJ1-2; D unclear. V was clipped by 6 bases and J by 0 bases, with 8 bases between them. Germline values: CDR1 MNHNY, CDR2 SVGAGI (reference sequence). The CDR3 totals 13 residues. In DNA form, the CDR3 reads TGTGCCAGCAGCCCTCAGTCTAACTATGGCTACACCTTC. Amino acid sequence: CASSPQSNYGYTF.

The chain uses TRBV2 and TRBJ1-6; D not resolved. CDR3 length: 14 amino acids. Germline CDR1 is SNHLY and CDR2 is FYNNEI. V lost 3 bases and J lost 8, with 11 bases in between. This chain's CDR3 is CASSDWRSDSPLHF. The DNA for the CDR3 is TGTGCCAGCAGTGACTGGAGGAGCGATTCACCCCTCCACTTT.

The J gene is TRBJ1-5, the V gene TRBV19; 9 bases are shared with TRBD1. V shed 4 bases, J shed 5 bases, and the junction held 3 bases outside the gene matches. Germline assignment: CDR1 LNHDA and CDR2 SQIVND (reference sequence). The CDR3 consists of 14 residues. The CDR3 DNA is TGTGCCAGTAGTACAAGGGACAGGGATCAGCCCCAGCATTTT. Translation: CASSTRDRDQPQHF.

The chain employs TRBV2 and TRBJ1-1; D uncertain. V dropped 8 bases and J dropped 3 bases, with 7 bases sitting between them. The CDR3 is 11 residues long. The germline CDR1 and CDR2 sequences are SNHLY and FYNNEI. CDR3 sequence reads: CASVMDTEAFF. CDR3 sequence (DNA): TGTGCCAGCGTGATGGACACTGAAGCTTTCTTT. The full variable domain, completed using reference TRBV2 and TRBJ1-1, is EPEVTQTPSHQVTQMGQEVILRCVPISNHLYFYWYRQILGQKVEFLVSFYNNEISEKSEIFDDQFSVERPDGSNFTLKIRSTKLEDSAMYFCASVMDTEAFFGQGTRLTVV.

The chain combines TRBV28 with TRBJ1-1, with TRBD1 as a possible D gene (5 bases). The V and J ends lost 7 bases and 7 bases respectively, with 16 bases between them. The germline gives CDR1 MDHEN, CDR2 SYDVKM. This CDR3 spans 13 amino acids. CDR3: CASISRVGGEAFF. CDR3 sequence (DNA): TGTGCCAGCATCTCCCGGGTGGGGGGTGAAGCTTTCTTT.

The genes are TRBV5-1 and TRBJ1-1; D gene ambiguous. Germline-derived CDR1 and CDR2 are SGHRS and YFSETQ. CDR3 length: 13 residues. The V end was cut by 4 bases, the J end by 5 bases, with 12 bases between. The CDR3 DNA sequence: TGCGCCAGCAGCCCAGACGCCAGAACTGAAGCTTTCTTT. Translation: CASSPDARTEAFF.

This chain joins TRBV6-1 and TRBJ1-2; D uncertain. V shed 0 bases and J shed 4 bases, with 12 bases lying between them. The CDR3 spans 15 residues. Germline V gene lookup returns CDR1 MNHNS and CDR2 SASEGT. The DNA of the CDR3 is TGTGCCAGCAGTGAAGCGCAACTCGGCCCCTATGGCTACACCTTC. Protein product: CASSEAQLGPYGYTF.

The rearrangement uses TRBV18 and TRBJ1-2; the D is unclear. The CDR3 is 14 amino acids. V was clipped by 5 bases and J by 0 bases, with 10 bases between them. Germline loops: CDR1 KGHSH, CDR2 LQKENI. CDR3 coding DNA: TGTGCCAGCTCAAAAGACAAAACTAACTATGGCTACACCTTC. Its protein is CASSKDKTNYGYTF.

The chain links TRBV11-2 to TRBJ1-1; D is uncertain. The CDR3 extends over 12 amino acids. The germline CDR1 and CDR2 sequences are SGHAT and FQNNGV. V lost 3 bases and J 11 bases, leaving 13 bases between the germline ends. In nucleotides, the CDR3 is TGTGCCAGCAGCTTTGGACCCCCGGGGGCTTTCTTT. As protein: CASSFGPPGAFF.

The chain uses TRBV10-3 and TRBJ2-3; D gene ambiguous. With 4 bases removed from V and 3 bases from J, the gap between germline ends came to 8 bases. Germline V gene lookup returns CDR1 ENHRY and CDR2 SYGVKD. The CDR3 contains 13 residues. This CDR3 reads CAISVGTTDTQYF. The DNA of the CDR3 is TGTGCCATCAGTGTGGGCACTACAGATACGCAGTATTTT.

V gene TRBV5-1 combines with J gene TRBJ2-5; D tentatively reads TRBD1 or TRBD2 (6 bases each). The germline V gene has CDR1 SGHRS and CDR2 YFSETQ. V dropped 4 bases and J dropped 3 bases, with 13 bases sitting between them. The CDR3 runs to 14 residues. In DNA, the CDR3 is TGCGCCAGCAGCCCCGGGGGCTCAAAAGAGACCCAGTACTTC. Its translation is CASSPGGSKETQYF.

The gene calls are TRBV2 and TRBJ1-4; no clear D. V lost 4 bases, J lost 5 bases, and 11 bases lay in between. Germline V gives CDR1 SNHLY, CDR2 FYNNEI. This CDR3 region has 14 residues. As DNA, the CDR3 is TGTGCCAGCAGTGTCGGCCAGGTGAATGAAAAACTGTTTTTT. This translates into CASSVGQVNEKLFF. Full variable domain (remainder filled in from reference TRBV2 and TRBJ1-4): EPEVTQTPSHQVTQMGQEVILRCVPISNHLYFYWYRQILGQKVEFLVSFYNNEISEKSEIFDDQFSVERPDGSNFTLKIRSTKLEDSAMYFCASSVGQVNEKLFFGSGTQLSVL.

The rearrangement links TRBV2 to TRBJ2-5; D may be TRBD2 (5 bases). Germline CDR1 SNHLY, CDR2 FYNNEI. The V end lost 4 bases, the J end lost 5 bases, and 5 bases lay between the germline ends. The CDR3 loop spans 11 amino acids. This chain's CDR3 is CASSGEETQYF. Here the CDR3 DNA reads TGTGCCAGCAGTGGGGAGGAGACCCAGTACTTC. The whole variable domain, filled in from reference TRBV2 and TRBJ2-5, reads EPEVTQTPSHQVTQMGQEVILRCVPISNHLYFYWYRQILGQKVEFLVSFYNNEISEKSEIFDDQFSVERPDGSNFTLKIRSTKLEDSAMYFCASSGEETQYFGPGTRLLVL.

V gene TRBV6-5 combines with J gene TRBJ2-7, with TRBD2 matching 7 bases. The ends lost 6 bases at V and 3 bases at J; junction bases unmatched: 11. This CDR3 is built from 15 residues. Germline V CDR1 and CDR2: MNHEY, SVGAGI. DNA of the CDR3: TGTGCCAGCAGGGCAGGGCCTGGGGGGGTCTACGAGCAGTACTTC. It specifies CASRAGPGGVYEQYF.

On this clone: The sample holds other DNA sequences that translate to the same CDR3. The chain employs TRBV5-1 and TRBJ2-1; weak D call: TRBD1 (8 bases). Looked up from germline, CDR1 is SGHRS and CDR2 is YFSETQ. With 0 bases removed from V and 5 bases from J, the gap between germline ends came to 12 bases. The CDR3 length is 15 residues. CDR3 sequence (DNA): TGCGCCAGCAGCTTGGGGACAGGGAGGGACAATGAGCAGTTCTTC. Translating it yields CASSLGTGRDNEQFF.